This T cell receptor beta chain was retrieved from a study of Ad26.COV2.S vaccination and SARS-CoV-2 variants. Here immunoSEQ multiplex PCR was the method, and the copy in TCRdb shows in-frame clones only, minus some. Altogether 380,000 or so clones are present, about four fifths being singletons, with the ten largest covering almost 7.5%. Treatment denoted: over 15 received Ad26.COV2.S at low or high dose, single or two shots; five or six received placebo; per-sample allocation not given. Material that was analyzed had been drawn on day 63 after the first vaccine or placebo injection. The CDR3 is made up of 16 amino acids. The germline CDR1 and CDR2 sequences are MNHEY and SVGAGI. V was clipped by 0 bases and J by 4 bases; unmatched bases: 5.

Source: peripheral blood, taken in a trial of Ad26.COV2.S vaccine versus placebo. The sequence was obtained from a person aged 18 to 59 who received the Ad26.COV2.S COVID-19 vaccine or a placebo. V usage is TRBV6-5 and J usage is TRBJ1-2; 10 bases agree with TRBD1. The chain's CDR3 is CASSYSGQGSGYGYTF. DNA for the CDR3: TGTGCCAGCAGTTACTCGGGACAGGGGTCGGGCTATGGCTACACCTTC.